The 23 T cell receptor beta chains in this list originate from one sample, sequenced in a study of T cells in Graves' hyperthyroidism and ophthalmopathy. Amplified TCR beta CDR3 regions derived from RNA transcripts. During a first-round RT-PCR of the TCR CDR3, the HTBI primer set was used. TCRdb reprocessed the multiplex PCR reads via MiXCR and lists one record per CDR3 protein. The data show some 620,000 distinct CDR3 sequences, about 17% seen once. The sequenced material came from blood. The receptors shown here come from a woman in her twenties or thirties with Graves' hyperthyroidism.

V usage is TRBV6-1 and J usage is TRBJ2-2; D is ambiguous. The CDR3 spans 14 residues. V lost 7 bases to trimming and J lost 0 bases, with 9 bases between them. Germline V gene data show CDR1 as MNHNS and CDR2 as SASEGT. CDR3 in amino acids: CASKVQTNTGELFF. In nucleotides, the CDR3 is TGTGCCAGCAAGGTGCAAACGAACACCGGGGAGCTGTTTTTT.

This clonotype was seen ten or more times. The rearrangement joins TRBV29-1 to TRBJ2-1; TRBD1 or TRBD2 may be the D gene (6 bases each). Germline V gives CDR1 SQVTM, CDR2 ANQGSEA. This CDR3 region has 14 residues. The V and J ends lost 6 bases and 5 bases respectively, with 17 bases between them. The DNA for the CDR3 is TGCAGCGTGGCTTCGGGGGCCGAGGACAATGAGCAGTTCTTC. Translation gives CSVASGAEDNEQFF.

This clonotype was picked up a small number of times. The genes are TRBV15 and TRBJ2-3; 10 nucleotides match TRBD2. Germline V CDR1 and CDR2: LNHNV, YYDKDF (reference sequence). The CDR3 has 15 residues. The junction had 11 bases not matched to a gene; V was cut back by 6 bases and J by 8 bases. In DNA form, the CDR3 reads TGTGCCACCAGAGCTTCTAGCGGGAGTGCGTCTACGCAGTATTTT. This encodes CATRASSGSASTQYF.

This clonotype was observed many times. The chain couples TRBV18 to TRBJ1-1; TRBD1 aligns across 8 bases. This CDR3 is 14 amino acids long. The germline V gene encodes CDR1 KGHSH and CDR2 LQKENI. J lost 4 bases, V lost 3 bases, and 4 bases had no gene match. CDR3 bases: TGTGCCAGCTCACCCGGACAGGGCCCCACTGAAGCTTTCTTT. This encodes CASSPGQGPTEAFF.

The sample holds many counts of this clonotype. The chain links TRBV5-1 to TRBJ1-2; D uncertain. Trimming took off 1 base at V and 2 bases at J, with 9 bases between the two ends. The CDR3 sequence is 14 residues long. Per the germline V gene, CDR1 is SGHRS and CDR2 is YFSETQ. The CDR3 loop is CASSLSGGNYGYTF. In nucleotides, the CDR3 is TGCGCCAGCAGCTTGTCAGGAGGAAACTATGGCTACACCTTC.

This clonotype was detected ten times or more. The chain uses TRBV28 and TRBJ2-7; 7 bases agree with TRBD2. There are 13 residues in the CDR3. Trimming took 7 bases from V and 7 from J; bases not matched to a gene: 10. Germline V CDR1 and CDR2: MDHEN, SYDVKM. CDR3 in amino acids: CASTPGGNSEQYF. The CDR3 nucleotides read TGTGCCAGCACCCCCGGGGGGAATTCGGAGCAGTACTTC.

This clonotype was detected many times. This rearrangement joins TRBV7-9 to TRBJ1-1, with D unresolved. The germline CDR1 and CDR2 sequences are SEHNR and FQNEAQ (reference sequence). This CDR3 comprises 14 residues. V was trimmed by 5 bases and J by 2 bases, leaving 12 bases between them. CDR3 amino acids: CASSPTLDNTEAFF. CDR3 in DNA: TGTGCCAGCAGCCCCACCCTAGACAACACTGAAGCTTTCTTT.

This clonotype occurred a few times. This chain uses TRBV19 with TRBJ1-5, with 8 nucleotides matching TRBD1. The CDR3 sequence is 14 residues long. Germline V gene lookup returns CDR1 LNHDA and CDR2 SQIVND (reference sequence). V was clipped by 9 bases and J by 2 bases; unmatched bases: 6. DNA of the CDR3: TGTGCCAGCCGACAGGGGAGTGGCAATCAGCCCCAGCATTTT. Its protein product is CASRQGSGNQPQHF.

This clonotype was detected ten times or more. The CDR3 reads CASSRQGGQISNQPQHF. The DNA of the CDR3 is TGTGCCAGCAGTCGACAGGGCGGCCAAATTAGCAATCAGCCCCAGCATTTT. This rearrangement joins TRBV6-1 to TRBJ1-5, with 7 nucleotides matching TRBD1. Trimming removed 5 bases from V and 0 bases from J; junction bases left unmatched: 10. This CDR3 is built from 17 residues. Germline loops: CDR1 MNHNS, CDR2 SASEGT.

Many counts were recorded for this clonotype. CDR3 sequence: CSVFLYNEQFF. The CDR3 DNA is TGCAGCGTTTTCTTGTACAATGAGCAGTTCTTC. This chain connects TRBV29-1 to TRBJ2-1, with D uncertain. The CDR3 length is 11 residues. Trimming took 5 bases from V and 4 from J, leaving 6 bases between them. Germline CDR1 and CDR2: SQVTM and ANQGSEA.

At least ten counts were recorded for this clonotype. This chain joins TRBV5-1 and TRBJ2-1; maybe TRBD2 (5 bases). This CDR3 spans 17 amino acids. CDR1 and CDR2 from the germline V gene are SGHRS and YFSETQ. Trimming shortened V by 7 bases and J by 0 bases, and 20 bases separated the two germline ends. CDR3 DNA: TGCGCCAGCCTCTTTCGGGGAATACGAAGCTCCTACAATGAGCAGTTCTTC. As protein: CASLFRGIRSSYNEQFF.

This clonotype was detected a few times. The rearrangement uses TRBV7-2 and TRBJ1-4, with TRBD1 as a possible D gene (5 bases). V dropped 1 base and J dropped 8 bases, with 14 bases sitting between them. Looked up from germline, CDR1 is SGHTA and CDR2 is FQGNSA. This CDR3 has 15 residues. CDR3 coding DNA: TGTGCCAGCAGCTTAGGTCGGCAGGGTGTAGAAAAACTGTTTTTT. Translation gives CASSLGRQGVEKLFF.

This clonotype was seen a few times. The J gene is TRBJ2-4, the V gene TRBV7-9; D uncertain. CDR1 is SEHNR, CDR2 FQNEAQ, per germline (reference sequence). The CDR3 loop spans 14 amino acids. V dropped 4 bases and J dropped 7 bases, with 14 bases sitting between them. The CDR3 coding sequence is TGTGCCAGCAGCTCCCCCCCCCTAGGGAACATTCAGTACTTC. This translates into CASSSPPLGNIQYF.

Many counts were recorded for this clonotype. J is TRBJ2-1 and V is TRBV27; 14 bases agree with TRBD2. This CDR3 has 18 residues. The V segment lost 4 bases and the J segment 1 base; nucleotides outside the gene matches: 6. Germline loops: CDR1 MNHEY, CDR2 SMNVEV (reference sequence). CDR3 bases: TGTGCCAGCAGTTCGACTAGCGGGAGGGCCGGATCCTACAATGAGCAGTTCTTC. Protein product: CASSSTSGRAGSYNEQFF.

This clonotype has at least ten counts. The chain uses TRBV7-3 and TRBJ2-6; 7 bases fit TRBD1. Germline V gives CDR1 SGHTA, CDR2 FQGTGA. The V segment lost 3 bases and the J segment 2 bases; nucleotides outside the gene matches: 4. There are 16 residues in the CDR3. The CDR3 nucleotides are TGTGCCAGCAGCTTTCCAACAGGGGCTGGGGCCAACGTCCTGACTTTC. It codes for CASSFPTGAGANVLTF. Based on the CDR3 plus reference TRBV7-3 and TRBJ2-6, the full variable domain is GAGVSQTPSNKVTEKGKYVELRCDPISGHTALYWYRQSLGQGPEFLIYFQGTGAADDSGLPNDRFFAVRPEGSVSTLKIQRTERGDSAVYLCASSFPTGAGANVLTFGAGSRLTVL.

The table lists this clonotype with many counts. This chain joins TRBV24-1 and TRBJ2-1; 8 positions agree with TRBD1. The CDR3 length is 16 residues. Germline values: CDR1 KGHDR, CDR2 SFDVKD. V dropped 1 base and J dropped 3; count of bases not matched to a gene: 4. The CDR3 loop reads CATSDFGTGRYNEQFF. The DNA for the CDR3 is TGTGCCACCAGTGATTTTGGGACAGGCCGCTACAATGAGCAGTTCTTC.

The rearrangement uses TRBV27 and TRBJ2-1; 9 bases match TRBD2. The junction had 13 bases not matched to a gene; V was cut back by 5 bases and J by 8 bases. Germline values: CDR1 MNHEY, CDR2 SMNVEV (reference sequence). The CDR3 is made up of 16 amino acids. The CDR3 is CASSPRFSGSFHEQFF. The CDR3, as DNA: TGTGCCAGCAGTCCACGATTTAGCGGGAGTTTCCATGAGCAGTTCTTC.

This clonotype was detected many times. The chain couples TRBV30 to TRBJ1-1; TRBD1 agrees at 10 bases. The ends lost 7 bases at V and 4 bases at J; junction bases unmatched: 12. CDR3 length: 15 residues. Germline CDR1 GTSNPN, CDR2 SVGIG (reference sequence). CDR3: CAFLETGGLGTEAFF. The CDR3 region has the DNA TGTGCCTTCCTCGAGACAGGGGGCTTAGGCACTGAAGCTTTCTTT.

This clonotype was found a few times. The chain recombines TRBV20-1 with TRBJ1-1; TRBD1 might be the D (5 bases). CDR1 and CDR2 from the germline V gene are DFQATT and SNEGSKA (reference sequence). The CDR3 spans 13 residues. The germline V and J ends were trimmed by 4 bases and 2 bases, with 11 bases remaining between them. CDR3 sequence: CSAIRGINTEAFF. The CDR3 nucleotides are TGCAGTGCTATCCGGGGGATCAACACTGAAGCTTTCTTT.

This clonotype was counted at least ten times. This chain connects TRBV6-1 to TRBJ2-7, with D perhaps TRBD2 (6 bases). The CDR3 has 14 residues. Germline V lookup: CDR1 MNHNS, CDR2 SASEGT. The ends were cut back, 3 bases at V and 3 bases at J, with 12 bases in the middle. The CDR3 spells CASSDWDWGYEQYF. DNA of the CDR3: TGTGCCAGCAGTGACTGGGACTGGGGCTACGAGCAGTACTTC.

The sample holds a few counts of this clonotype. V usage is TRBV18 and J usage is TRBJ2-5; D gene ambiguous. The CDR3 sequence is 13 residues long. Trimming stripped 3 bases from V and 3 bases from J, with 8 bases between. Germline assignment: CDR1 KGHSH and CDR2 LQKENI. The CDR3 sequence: CASSPPDEETQYF. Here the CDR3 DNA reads TGTGCCAGCTCACCGCCGGACGAAGAGACCCAGTACTTC.

The CDR3 DNA sequence: TGTGCCAGCAAACACAGGTGGCTCAATGGCTACACCTTC. As protein: CASKHRWLNGYTF. V is TRBV28 and J is TRBJ1-2; D perhaps matches TRBD1 (5 bases). Looked up from germline, CDR1 is MDHEN and CDR2 is SYDVKM. The CDR3 has 13 amino acids. V lost 7 bases to trimming and J lost 6 bases, with 15 bases between them.

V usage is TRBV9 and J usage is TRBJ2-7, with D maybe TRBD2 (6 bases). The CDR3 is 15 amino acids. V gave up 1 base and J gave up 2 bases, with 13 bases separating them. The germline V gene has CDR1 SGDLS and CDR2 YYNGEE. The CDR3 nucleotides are TGTGCCAGCAGCGTATTGGGGGAGGCAGCCTACGAGCAGTACTTC. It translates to CASSVLGEAAYEQYF. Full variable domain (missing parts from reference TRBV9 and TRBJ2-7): DSGVTQTPKHLITATGQRVTLRCSPRSGDLSVYWYQQSLDQGLQFLIQYYNGEERAKGNILERFSAQQFPDLHSELNLSSLELGDSALYFCASSVLGEAAYEQYFGPGTRLTVT.